A single sample is the source of the 32 T cell receptor beta chains below, sequenced in a study of cytomegalovirus exposure and HLA in healthy donors. In the PCR, 60 Vbeta and 13 Jbeta primers were used. The table came from immunoSEQ multiplex PCR; TCRdb's copy has only in-frame clones and leaves some out. The sample holds some 150,000 clones; 75% to 85% are singletons and the top ten take 9.5% to 12%. Sample: PBMCs. These receptors were taken from a middle-aged man in good health and CMV-seropositive.

The count of this clone is one. The chain has TRBV18 and TRBJ2-7, with 9 bases that match TRBD1. The germline CDR1 and CDR2 sequences are KGHSH and LQKENI. The CDR3 extends over 14 amino acids. The ends lost 4 bases at V and 4 bases at J; junction bases unmatched: 5. The CDR3 reads CASSLSTGGYEQYF. The CDR3 coding sequence is TGTGCCAGCTCACTCTCGACAGGGGGGTACGAGCAGTACTTC.

The V call is TRBV19, the J call TRBJ2-5; D is possibly TRBD2 (5 bases). Germline CDR1 and CDR2: LNHDA and SQIVND (reference sequence). V was clipped by 5 bases and J by 3 bases, with 10 bases between them. The CDR3 spans 13 residues. The CDR3 spells CASSAGGKETQYF. Here the CDR3 DNA reads TGTGCCAGTAGTGCCGGAGGAAAAGAGACCCAGTACTTC.

The rearrangement uses TRBV7-9 and TRBJ2-1; possibly TRBD2 for D (5 bases). The CDR3 covers 15 residues. The germline V gene encodes CDR1 SEHNR and CDR2 FQNEAQ (reference sequence). Trimming removed 2 bases at V and 5 bases at J, with 13 bases between. The CDR3 DNA sequence: TGTGCCAGCAGCTTATTCGGGCCGCGGGACAATGAGCAGTTCTTC. Amino acids: CASSLFGPRDNEQFF.

The chain joins TRBV11-2 to TRBJ2-7, with 9 bases lining up with TRBD1. The CDR3 totals 14 residues. CDR1 SGHAT and CDR2 FQNNGV come from the germline V gene. Unmatched junction bases numbered 7, after V lost 5 bases and J lost 5 bases. CDR3 sequence: CASSRRDRVNEQYF. CDR3 DNA sequence: TGTGCCAGCAGCCGCCGGGACAGGGTCAACGAGCAGTACTTC.

This clone occurred a few times. The V call is TRBV5-6, the J call TRBJ1-4, with D perhaps matching TRBD1 (5 bases). Germline V gene lookup returns CDR1 SGHDT and CDR2 YYEEEE. Trimming cost V 5 bases and J 8 bases, with 19 bases left between them. This CDR3 contains 15 residues. CDR3: CASRPGTSLREKLFF. The CDR3 bases are TGTGCCAGCAGACCCGGGACTTCCTTGCGGGAAAAACTGTTTTTT. Full variable domain (missing parts from reference TRBV5-6 and TRBJ1-4): DAGVTQSPTHLIKTRGQQVTLRCSPKSGHDTVSWYQQALGQGPQFIFQYYEEEERQRGNFPDRFSGHQFPNYSSELNVNALLLGDSALYLCASRPGTSLREKLFFGSGTQLSVL.

J is TRBJ1-3 and V is TRBV28; possible D gene TRBD1, 6 bases. Germline CDR1 reads MDHEN; CDR2 reads SYDVKM. The CDR3 runs 18 residues. Trimming pared 5 bases from V and 2 bases from J, leaving 22 bases between. CDR3 loop: CASSPRMGALGPGNTIYF. DNA of the CDR3: TGTGCCAGCAGTCCGCGCATGGGGGCGCTGGGGCCTGGAAACACCATATATTTT.

The CDR3 here is CAWAQSGALENSPLHF. CDR3 bases: TGTGCCTGGGCCCAGTCAGGGGCTTTGGAAAATTCACCCCTCCACTTT. The chain employs TRBV30 and TRBJ1-6; perhaps TRBD1 as D (6 bases). Germline CDR1 reads GTSNPN; CDR2 reads SVGIG (reference sequence). CDR3 size: 16 residues. V was shortened by 5 bases and J by 7 bases, with 21 bases between the two germline ends.

The rearrangement links TRBV19 to TRBJ1-2, with a tentative D call TRBD1 (6 bases). There are 14 residues in the CDR3. V was cut by 3 bases and J by 6 bases, with 14 bases left in between. Germline V gives CDR1 LNHDA, CDR2 SQIVND (reference sequence). CDR3 DNA: TGTGCCAGTAGTATCCAGGGACACGTGGATGGCTACACCTTC. Residues: CASSIQGHVDGYTF.

The rearrangement joins TRBV7-9 to TRBJ2-1; 10 bases are a match to TRBD2. CDR1 and CDR2 (germline): SEHNR, FQNEAQ (reference sequence). CDR3 length: 18 residues. J lost 6 bases, V lost 0 bases, and 11 bases had no gene match. The CDR3 coding sequence is TGTGCCAGCAGCTTAGCACCTAGCGGGGGCAAAAGGGGCAATGAGCAGTTCTTC. This sequence encodes CASSLAPSGGKRGNEQFF.

The chain links TRBV6-5 to TRBJ1-2; 8 bases are shared with TRBD1. V was clipped by 5 bases and J by 6 bases; unmatched bases: 11. Germline-derived CDR1 and CDR2 are MNHEY and SVGAGI. The CDR3 runs 15 residues. The chain's CDR3 is CASSRKQGGLNGYTF. CDR3 nucleotides: TGTGCCAGCAGTCGAAAACAGGGGGGGTTGAATGGCTACACCTTC.

This chain joins TRBV5-4 and TRBJ2-7; possibly TRBD1 for D (5 bases). Germline loops: CDR1 SGHNT, CDR2 YYREEE (reference sequence). The CDR3 covers 14 residues. V was trimmed by 0 bases and J by 0 bases, leaving 7 bases between them. The DNA for the CDR3 is TGTGCCAGCAGCTTGGGGGGCTTCTCCTACGAGCAGTACTTC. Its protein product is CASSLGGFSYEQYF.

The CDR3, as DNA: TGTGCCAGCAGCTTGACCGCAGGGGGCGCGGGTAATTCACCCCTCCACTTT. It encodes CASSLTAGGAGNSPLHF. The chain couples TRBV7-3 to TRBJ1-6; 8 bases agree with TRBD1. The CDR3 sequence is 17 residues long. V shed 3 bases and J 6 bases; nucleotides not matched to a gene: 10. Germline loops: CDR1 SGHTA, CDR2 FQGTGA.

The rearrangement joins TRBV28 to TRBJ2-7; 8 bases are shared with TRBD1. Unmatched junction bases numbered 15, after V lost 7 bases and J lost 7 bases. CDR1 is MDHEN, CDR2 SYDVKM, per germline. The CDR3 runs 15 residues. This CDR3 reads CASTRGDRTLREQYF. Here the CDR3 DNA reads TGTGCCAGCACCAGGGGGGACAGGACTTTGAGGGAGCAGTACTTC.

The V and J genes are TRBV18 and TRBJ2-1; 7 bases agree with TRBD2. This CDR3 contains 16 residues. V lost 3 bases, J lost 2 bases, and 7 bases stayed unmatched. Germline-derived CDR1 and CDR2 are KGHSH and LQKENI. The CDR3 sequence is CASSPGREGTYNEQFF. As DNA, the CDR3 is TGTGCCAGCTCACCGGGGAGGGAGGGGACCTACAATGAGCAGTTCTTC.

This clone was observed a few times. The chain links TRBV10-3 to TRBJ2-5; D remains unclear. This CDR3 is built from 17 residues. The V and J ends lost 4 bases and 0 bases respectively, with 18 bases between them. CDR1 and CDR2 from the germline V gene are ENHRY and SYGVKD. CDR3 amino acids: CAISGGTPQEYQETQYF. CDR3 coding DNA: TGTGCCATCAGTGGAGGAACACCGCAAGAGTACCAAGAGACCCAGTACTTC.

Concerning this clone: In the same sample, other DNA sequences code for this CDR3. The chain carries TRBV28 and TRBJ2-3; maybe TRBD1 (6 bases). Trimming shortened V by 2 bases and J by 0 bases, and 9 bases separated the two germline ends. CDR3 length: 15 residues. Germline-derived CDR1 and CDR2 are MDHEN and SYDVKM. The CDR3 DNA follows: TGTGCCAGCAGTTTACGCCAGGGGAGCACAGATACGCAGTATTTT. It yields the protein CASSLRQGSTDTQYF.

V is TRBV15 and J is TRBJ2-1, with 10 bases identical to TRBD1. CDR3 length equals 17 residues. Germline V gives CDR1 LNHNV, CDR2 YYDKDF (reference sequence). Losses at the gene ends were 3 bases for V and 6 bases for J; bases not matched to a gene: 11. CDR3 DNA sequence: TGTGCCACCAGCAGGAAACTACCGGGACAGGGGATCAATGAGCAGTTCTTC. Amino acid sequence: CATSRKLPGQGINEQFF.

This clone was recorded a few times. The rearrangement uses TRBV2 and TRBJ2-7; 7 nucleotides align to TRBD1. This CDR3 has 15 amino acids. Germline trimming cut 2 bases from V and 0 bases from J; bases unmatched to any gene: 4. Per germline, CDR1 SNHLY and CDR2 FYNNEI. The CDR3 loop is CASSEYRGDSYEQYF. DNA of the CDR3: TGTGCCAGCAGTGAATACAGGGGAGACTCCTACGAGCAGTACTTC.

The V gene is TRBV18, the J gene TRBJ2-2; D may be TRBD2 (6 bases). CDR1 KGHSH and CDR2 LQKENI come from the germline V gene. CDR3 size: 18 residues. The V end lost 3 bases, the J end lost 2 bases, and 19 bases lay between the germline ends. As DNA, the CDR3 is TGTGCCAGCTCACCCCAAACAGCGCGGGACCTCAACACCGGGGAGCTGTTTTTT. Protein sequence: CASSPQTARDLNTGELFF.

CDR3 loop: CASSYSGGRGNYGYTF. The CDR3 coding sequence is TGTGCCAGCAGTTACTCGGGAGGAAGGGGCAACTATGGCTACACCTTC. The V gene is TRBV6-5, the J gene TRBJ1-2; a possible D gene is TRBD1 (5 bases). V lost 0 bases and J 2 bases, leaving 13 bases between the germline ends. Germline assignment: CDR1 MNHEY and CDR2 SVGAGI. The CDR3 covers 16 residues.

The V gene is TRBV7-2, the J gene TRBJ1-3, with D uncertain. The CDR3 extends over 16 amino acids. Per the germline V gene, CDR1 is SGHTA and CDR2 is FQGNSA. The ends were cut back, 1 base at V and 0 bases at J, with 10 bases in the middle. The CDR3 DNA reads TGTGCCAGCAGCTTAGGGCGTCGGAGCTCTGGAAACACCATATATTTT. It encodes CASSLGRRSSGNTIYF.

The rearrangement links TRBV19 to TRBJ2-1; 10 bases are shared with TRBD2. The CDR3 is 16 amino acids. J was trimmed by 7 bases and V by 3 bases; bases with no gene match: 9. Per the germline V gene, CDR1 is LNHDA and CDR2 is SQIVND (reference sequence). Here the CDR3 DNA reads TGTGCCAGTAGTATCCTAGCGGGGGTTTTTGTGAATGAGCAGTTCTTC. The encoded protein is CASSILAGVFVNEQFF.

V is TRBV4-1 and J is TRBJ1-3; a weak D match, TRBD1 (5 bases). In germline, CDR1 is MGHRA, CDR2 YSYEKL. The CDR3 sequence is 15 residues long. Trimming removed 6 bases at V and 0 bases at J, with 12 bases between. The CDR3 DNA is TGCGCCAGCAGTGAGGTCGGGGGCTCTGGAAACACCATATATTTT. It yields the protein CASSEVGGSGNTIYF.

The gene calls are TRBV4-3 and TRBJ1-2; 9 nucleotides align to TRBD1. Germline V gene sequence: CDR1 LGHNA, CDR2 YSLEER. Unmatched junction bases numbered 10, after V lost 0 bases and J lost 8 bases. This CDR3 has 16 residues. This CDR3 reads CASSQDTGGPLRGYTF. In DNA, the CDR3 is TGCGCCAGCAGCCAAGATACAGGGGGCCCTTTGAGGGGCTACACCTTC.

The chain uses TRBV6-1 and TRBJ1-2; 7 nucleotides match TRBD1. The CDR3 is 12 amino acids. Losses at the gene ends were 7 bases for V and 8 bases for J; bases not matched to a gene: 7. Germline CDR1 MNHNS, CDR2 SASEGT. CDR3 residues: CASTRDRLGYTF. DNA of the CDR3: TGTGCCAGCACCCGGGACAGACTAGGCTACACCTTC.

The genes are TRBV11-2 and TRBJ2-2; 9 bases agree with TRBD2. The CDR3 is 16 residues long. V shed 5 bases and J 2 bases; nucleotides not matched to a gene: 6. CDR1 is SGHAT and CDR2 is FQNNGV in the germline V gene. The DNA for the CDR3 is TGTGCCAGCAGCCTCTTAGCGGGGGTAAACACCGGGGAGCTGTTTTTT. This codes for CASSLLAGVNTGELFF. Using reference TRBV11-2 and TRBJ2-2 for the parts outside the CDR3, the full variable domain is EAGVAQSPRYKIIEKRQSVAFWCNPISGHATLYWYQQILGQGPKLLIQFQNNGVVDDSQLPKDRFSAERLKGVDSTLKIQPAKLEDSAVYLCASSLLAGVNTGELFFGEGSRLTVL.

The chain recombines TRBV5-1 with TRBJ2-5; 8 positions agree with TRBD1. CDR1 and CDR2 (germline): SGHRS, YFSETQ. After removal of 4 bases from V and 11 bases from J, the junction contained 10 bases not matched to a gene. CDR3 length equals 13 residues. For the CDR3, the DNA is TGCGCCAGCAGCCTGGACAGGGTGAGGGAGCAGTACTTC. This translates into CASSLDRVREQYF.

This clone has more than one count but fewer than ten. V gene TRBV30 combines with J gene TRBJ2-1; 10 bases agree with TRBD1. Germline V gives CDR1 GTSNPN, CDR2 SVGIG (reference sequence). V shed 0 bases, J shed 9 bases, and the junction held 2 bases outside the gene matches. This CDR3 contains 13 residues. The DNA for the CDR3 is TGTGCCTGGAGTGTAGGGACAGGGGTTGAGCAGTTCTTC. Its translation: CAWSVGTGVEQFF.

The chain couples TRBV7-8 to TRBJ2-3; D call uncertain. Per germline, CDR1 SGHVS and CDR2 FQNEAQ. This CDR3 is built from 14 residues. Deletions cut 5 bases from V and 2 bases from J, with 11 bases between. CDR3 nucleotide sequence: TGTGCCAGCAGCCCCGATGCGGCCACAGATACGCAGTATTTT. Encoded protein: CASSPDAATDTQYF.

V and J are TRBV2 and TRBJ2-7, with D possibly being TRBD1 (6 bases). The CDR3 totals 14 residues. Trimming removed 6 bases at V and 1 base at J, with 13 bases between. Germline V lookup: CDR1 SNHLY, CDR2 FYNNEI. In nucleotides, the CDR3 is TGTGCCAGCAGGAGACAGGCCACTTCCTACGAGCAGTACTTC. As protein: CASRRQATSYEQYF.

This clone was observed a single time. V and J are TRBV7-6 and TRBJ2-1; TRBD2 is a possible D gene (5 bases). Germline V lookup: CDR1 SGHVS, CDR2 FNYEAQ. The CDR3 contains 16 residues. Trimming removed 5 bases at V and 2 bases at J, with 16 bases between. The CDR3 loop reads CASSPGNSGPYNEQFF. In DNA, the CDR3 is TGTGCCAGCAGCCCCGGGAACAGCGGTCCCTACAATGAGCAGTTCTTC.

The chain couples TRBV4-1 to TRBJ2-4; 10 bases are a match to TRBD1. The V and J ends lost 3 bases and 7 bases, in that order; junction bases with no gene match: 15. Germline V lookup: CDR1 MGHRA, CDR2 YSYEKL. The length of the CDR3 is 18 residues. CDR3 loop: CASSHAGTGARVGNIQYF. CDR3 bases: TGCGCCAGCAGCCATGCCGGGACAGGGGCTCGGGTCGGTAACATTCAGTACTTC.